These 31 T cell receptor beta chains share one sample of origin, sequenced in a study of T cell responses to AZD1222 COVID-19 vaccine. The protocol was immunoSEQ multiplex PCR, while the TCRdb copy is restricted to in-frame clones and leaves out a portion. The repertoire holds about 130,000 clones, with around 94% as singletons. The source was peripheral blood, collected on day 0 of AZD1222 vaccination. These receptors were taken from an adult in good health.

The chain has TRBV7-9 and TRBJ2-1, with 7 nucleotides matching TRBD1. CDR3 size: 14 residues. Germline lookup yields CDR1 SEHNR and CDR2 FQNEAQ (reference sequence). The V and J ends lost 5 bases and 5 bases, in that order; junction bases with no gene match: 6. The CDR3 nucleotides are TGTGCCAGCAGCGACAGGGACCAGGACAATGAGCAGTTCTTC. This sequence encodes CASSDRDQDNEQFF.

This chain uses TRBV11-2 with TRBJ2-5; the D gene is possibly TRBD2 (5 bases). This CDR3 comprises 16 residues. The germline V and J ends were trimmed by 0 bases and 2 bases, with 13 bases remaining between them. The germline V gene has CDR1 SGHAT and CDR2 FQNNGV. The CDR3 sequence: CASSLDGVGIQETQYF. For the CDR3, the DNA is TGTGCCAGCAGCTTAGATGGGGTCGGGATTCAAGAGACCCAGTACTTC.

The CDR3 spells CASKPASGRAPDNEQFF. The DNA of the CDR3 is TGTGCCAGCAAGCCCGCTAGCGGGAGGGCCCCGGACAATGAGCAGTTCTTC. The chain joins TRBV27 to TRBJ2-1; 12 bases are shared with TRBD2. The CDR3 runs 17 residues. Germline loops: CDR1 MNHEY, CDR2 SMNVEV (reference sequence). The V gene end was trimmed by 7 bases and the J gene end by 5 bases; junction bases not matched to a gene: 12.

This clone appeared once. The chain joins TRBV18 to TRBJ1-2; 7 nucleotides align to TRBD1. CDR3 length: 18 amino acids. After removal of 3 bases from V and 0 bases from J, the junction contained 13 bases not matched to a gene. The V gene's germline CDR1 is KGHSH and CDR2 LQKENI. CDR3 in DNA: TGTGCCAGCTCACCTTCCACAGGGGCAGAATTAGCTAACTATGGCTACACCTTC. This translates into CASSPSTGAELANYGYTF.

The rearrangement uses TRBV10-3 and TRBJ2-7; 11 nucleotides align to TRBD2. CDR1 is ENHRY and CDR2 is SYGVKD in the germline V gene. The CDR3 length is 13 residues. J was trimmed by 2 bases and V by 9 bases; bases with no gene match: 3. CDR3 protein: CAIGTSGAYEQYF. The DNA for the CDR3 is TGTGCCATAGGGACTAGCGGAGCCTACGAGCAGTACTTC.

The chain is built from TRBV27 and TRBJ2-7; a possible D gene is TRBD1 (5 bases). The V gene lost 0 bases and the J gene lost 4 bases, with 10 bases spanning the gap. The CDR3 is 14 amino acids. Germline V CDR1 and CDR2: MNHEY, SMNVEV (reference sequence). The CDR3 spells CASSLSGRGYEQYF. Here the CDR3 DNA reads TGTGCCAGCAGTTTATCGGGTAGGGGTTACGAGCAGTACTTC.

The CDR3: CSVGGGRYEQYF. The CDR3 DNA reads as TGCAGCGTGGGGGGGGGTCGCTACGAGCAGTACTTC. The chain employs TRBV29-1 and TRBJ2-7, with 7 bases matching TRBD2. V gave up 6 bases and J gave up 3 bases; unmatched junction bases: 5. The CDR3 consists of 12 residues. The germline V gene has CDR1 SQVTM and CDR2 ANQGSEA.

This clone has only a few counts. V and J are TRBV3-1 (or the pseudogene TRBV3-2) and TRBJ2-1; D may correspond to TRBD1 or TRBD2 (6 bases each). Trimming took 0 bases from V and 8 from J, leaving 20 bases between them. Germline V gives CDR1 LGHDT, CDR2 YNNKEL (reference sequence). CDR3 size: 17 residues. CDR3 sequence reads: CASSQDRGRRMGYEQFF. The CDR3 DNA is TGTGCCAGCAGCCAAGATCGGGGGCGCAGGATGGGCTATGAGCAGTTCTTC.

This chain links TRBV6-5 with TRBJ1-4, with D possibly TRBD1 on 6 matching bases. Germline-derived CDR1 and CDR2 are MNHEY and SVGAGI. The CDR3 loop spans 14 amino acids. V gave up 6 bases and J gave up 1 base, with 9 bases separating them. The DNA for the CDR3 is TGTGCCAGCAGAGGGGGGGGAACTAATGAAAAACTGTTTTTT. Amino acids: CASRGGGTNEKLFF.

The rearrangement links TRBV28 to TRBJ2-7, with 8 bases that match TRBD1. The CDR3 totals 15 residues. CDR1 is MDHEN, CDR2 SYDVKM, per germline. The trim removed 5 bases at V and 5 bases at J, leaving 11 bases unmatched. The CDR3 loop is CASSPAGTGSDEQYF. The CDR3 nucleotides are TGTGCCAGCAGTCCAGCCGGGACAGGTTCCGACGAGCAGTACTTC.

This chain joins TRBV10-3 and TRBJ2-1; 12 nucleotides match TRBD1. The germline V gene has CDR1 ENHRY and CDR2 SYGVKD. Trimming cost V 3 bases and J 9 bases; bases outside gene matches: 12. The CDR3 spans 17 residues. The CDR3 loop reads CAISEPSAGQGAAEQFF. CDR3 sequence (DNA): TGTGCCATCAGTGAACCCTCCGCGGGACAGGGGGCGGCTGAGCAGTTCTTC.

The V and J genes are TRBV9 and TRBJ1-3; D is possibly TRBD1 (5 bases). This CDR3 has 14 amino acids. Trimming removed 9 bases at V and 1 base at J, with 14 bases between. CDR1 and CDR2 from the germline V gene are SGDLS and YYNGEE. As DNA, the CDR3 is TGTGCCAACAAAGGAGGGGAGTCTGGAAACACCATATATTTT. Residues: CANKGGESGNTIYF.

This chain uses TRBV12-3 or TRBV12-4 with TRBJ2-7, with D perhaps matching TRBD1 or TRBD2 (6 bases each). The CDR3 consists of 13 residues. V was shortened by 2 bases and J by 5 bases, with 10 bases between the two germline ends. This chain's CDR3 is CASSLYREDEQYF. In nucleotides, the CDR3 is TGTGCCAGCAGTTTATACAGGGAGGACGAGCAGTACTTC.

The V and J genes are TRBV30 and TRBJ1-5, with D uncertain. V dropped 2 bases and J dropped 3 bases, with 14 bases sitting between them. This CDR3 region has 15 residues. The germline gives CDR1 GTSNPN, CDR2 SVGIG (reference sequence). The CDR3 bases are TGTGCCTGGAGTCCCTGGGATCTTTACAATCAGCCCCAGCATTTT. Amino acid sequence: CAWSPWDLYNQPQHF.

The V call is TRBV2, the J call TRBJ2-3; D is undetermined. Germline lookup yields CDR1 SNHLY and CDR2 FYNNEI. The ends were cut back, 4 bases at V and 3 bases at J, with 8 bases in the middle. The CDR3 spans 13 residues. DNA for the CDR3: TGTGCCAGCAGTGTAGGAGAAACAGATACGCAGTATTTT. Its protein product is CASSVGETDTQYF.

The chain joins TRBV6-1 to TRBJ1-3, with a weak D call TRBD1 (5 bases). CDR3 length equals 16 residues. The germline V gene encodes CDR1 MNHNS and CDR2 SASEGT. V was trimmed by 3 bases and J by 1 base, leaving 13 bases between them. The CDR3 is CASSDPGLPSGNTIYF. The CDR3 region has the DNA TGTGCCAGCAGTGATCCGGGACTCCCATCTGGAAACACCATATATTTT.

The V and J genes are TRBV7-2 and TRBJ1-2, with a weak D call TRBD1 (5 bases). This CDR3 has 16 amino acids. Per germline, CDR1 SGHTA and CDR2 FQGNSA. Trimming cost V 5 bases and J 2 bases, with 18 bases left between them. The CDR3 DNA follows: TGTGCCAGCAGCCCTCGGCAGGGCGGATTGAACTATGGCTACACCTTC. Translation: CASSPRQGGLNYGYTF.

CDR3 region: CASSFPSGSYYGYTF. For the CDR3, the DNA is TGTGCCAGCAGCTTCCCCTCGGGGTCCTACTATGGCTACACCTTC. The chain is built from TRBV7-9 and TRBJ1-2; D ambiguous. This CDR3 comprises 15 residues. Germline loops: CDR1 SEHNR, CDR2 FQNEAQ (reference sequence). V was trimmed by 3 bases and J by 3 bases, leaving 14 bases between them.

The chain combines TRBV11-2 with TRBJ1-2; no clear D gene. The CDR3 is made up of 13 amino acids. Germline CDR1 and CDR2: SGHAT and FQNNGV. V dropped 2 bases and J dropped 7 bases, with 11 bases sitting between them. The CDR3 coding sequence is TGTGCCAGCAGCTTAAGGAGGGAGGGTGGCTACACCTTC. Amino acids: CASSLRREGGYTF.

V usage is TRBV6-1 and J usage is TRBJ2-5, with D perhaps matching TRBD1 (5 bases). Trimming removed 1 base from V and 4 bases from J, with 10 bases in between. Germline V gives CDR1 MNHNS, CDR2 SASEGT. The CDR3 contains 14 residues. This CDR3 is CASSEGGSGETQYF. For the CDR3, the DNA is TGTGCCAGCAGTGAAGGGGGCTCGGGAGAGACCCAGTACTTC.

CDR3 amino acids: CASSRQETQYF. The CDR3 DNA reads as TGCGCCAGCAGTCGCCAAGAGACCCAGTACTTC. The rearrangement links TRBV5-1 to TRBJ2-5; D not resolved. CDR1 is SGHRS and CDR2 is YFSETQ in the germline V gene. Trimming cost V 5 bases and J 1 base, with 3 bases left between them. The CDR3 spans 11 residues.

V and J are TRBV7-8 and TRBJ2-1, with 8 bases fitting TRBD1. The CDR3 has 15 amino acids. The ends lost 4 bases at V and 7 bases at J; junction bases unmatched: 9. The germline CDR1 and CDR2 sequences are SGHVS and FQNEAQ. DNA for the CDR3: TGTGCCAGCAGCTCCTACTCCAGGGGGCGGAATGAGCAGTTCTTC. Its protein product is CASSSYSRGRNEQFF. Variable domain in full (rest from reference TRBV7-8 and TRBJ2-1): GAGVSQSPRYKVAKRGQDVALRCDPISGHVSLFWYQQALGQGPEFLTYFQNEAQLDKSGLPSDRFFAERPEGSVSTLKIQRTQQEDSAVYLCASSSYSRGRNEQFFGPGTRLTVL.

V gene TRBV19 combines with J gene TRBJ2-2, with a weak D call TRBD1 (6 bases). Germline CDR1 and CDR2: LNHDA and SQIVND (reference sequence). The V end lost 9 bases, the J end lost 2 bases, and 13 bases lay between the germline ends. CDR3 size: 14 residues. The CDR3 DNA reads TGTGCCAGCAACCCACAGGGAAACACCGGGGAGCTGTTTTTT. This codes for CASNPQGNTGELFF.

The table lists this clone with a few counts. The rearrangement joins TRBV7-2 to TRBJ2-7, with TRBD2 matching 7 bases. V was pared by 2 bases and J by 0 bases, with 4 bases of the junction left unmatched. There are 15 residues in the CDR3. The V gene's germline CDR1 is SGHTA and CDR2 FQGNSA. The CDR3 sequence: CASSLFGTTSYEQYF. CDR3 nucleotides: TGTGCCAGCAGCTTATTTGGGACTACCTCCTACGAGCAGTACTTC.

J is TRBJ1-1 and V is TRBV28; D possibly corresponds to TRBD1 (6 bases). Looked up from germline, CDR1 is MDHEN and CDR2 is SYDVKM. The CDR3 has 14 residues. V was shortened by 3 bases and J by 6 bases, with 14 bases between the two germline ends. The DNA for the CDR3 is TGTGCCAGCAGTTTCCTACAGGGATGGGCTGAAGCTTTCTTT. Protein product: CASSFLQGWAEAFF.

V and J are TRBV6-6 and TRBJ2-2; 8 bases map to TRBD2. Trimming took 5 bases from V and 3 from J; bases not matched to a gene: 5. Germline assignment: CDR1 MNHNY and CDR2 SVGAGI (reference sequence). The CDR3 extends over 15 amino acids. The CDR3: CASSIAGRYTGELFF. The CDR3 DNA sequence: TGTGCCAGCAGTATAGCGGGAAGGTACACCGGGGAGCTGTTTTTT.

The J gene is TRBJ1-2, the V gene TRBV6-2 or TRBV6-3, with D possibly TRBD1 on 6 matching bases. The length of the CDR3 is 15 residues. Germline lookup yields CDR1 MNHEY and CDR2 SVGEGT. V was clipped by 5 bases and J by 2 bases, with 15 bases between them. The CDR3 DNA is TGTGCCAGCAGTACTGGGACACTGGGAAACTATGGCTACACCTTC. Protein sequence: CASSTGTLGNYGYTF.

The chain has TRBV27 and TRBJ2-1; D might be TRBD2 (6 bases). Germline lookup yields CDR1 MNHEY and CDR2 SMNVEV (reference sequence). V was shortened by 3 bases and J by 1 base, with 10 bases between the two germline ends. The CDR3 has 15 residues. CDR3 nucleotide sequence: TGTGCCAGCAGTTTGCGCGGGACGTCCTACAATGAGCAGTTCTTC. It specifies CASSLRGTSYNEQFF.

V gene TRBV3-1 (or the pseudogene TRBV3-2) combines with J gene TRBJ1-2, with D tentatively TRBD1 (6 bases). V was pared by 6 bases and J by 0 bases, with 17 bases between. The germline gives CDR1 LGHDT, CDR2 YNNKEL (reference sequence). There are 16 residues in the CDR3. The CDR3 DNA reads TGTGCCAGCAGTCCCTTGGGGGCAGCCACTAACTATGGCTACACCTTC. Its protein is CASSPLGAATNYGYTF.

The J gene is TRBJ2-4, the V gene TRBV4-3; D ambiguous. V was cut by 1 base and J by 0 bases, with 7 bases left in between. Germline lookup yields CDR1 LGHNA and CDR2 YSLEER. The CDR3 sequence is 15 residues long. The CDR3 DNA sequence: TGCGCCAGCAGCCAAGGACTGTTAGCCAAAAACATTCAGTACTTC. As protein: CASSQGLLAKNIQYF.

The rearrangement links TRBV5-1 to TRBJ1-2; D might be TRBD1 (5 bases). The V and J ends lost 0 bases and 7 bases respectively, with 13 bases between them. The CDR3 consists of 14 residues. Germline lookup yields CDR1 SGHRS and CDR2 YFSETQ. CDR3 DNA sequence: TGCGCCAGCAGCTTGGGTCAGGGATCGAGTGGCTACACCTTC. Its protein product is CASSLGQGSSGYTF.